This TCR beta chain was obtained from a study of CD8 T cells in ankylosing spondylitis. The CDR3 runs to 14 residues. V was clipped by 5 bases and J by 2 bases, with 9 bases between them. The germline gives CDR1 SGHTA, CDR2 FQGNSA. TCRdb re-called the 5' RACE reads through MiXCR, storing one row per CDR3 protein. This table holds about 90,000 distinct CDR3 sequences, around 30% found once. Worth noting for this clonotype: Its antigen is currently unknown.

The study, taken as a whole, reports: Clones linked to the disease showed a CD8+ phenotype. They occurred at relatively low frequencies in peripheral blood.

This chain links TRBV7-2 with TRBJ1-4; D remains ambiguous. The receptor was isolated from a male donor with ankylosing spondylitis or in good health (not recorded which). Specimen: blood, either unsorted or a sorted T cell fraction (not recorded which). CDR3 region: CASSRALTNEKLFF. The CDR3 bases are TGTGCCAGCAGCAGGGCCCTGACTAATGAAAAACTGTTTTTT.